This TCR beta chain was retrieved from a study of blood T cell repertoires in COVID-19. Study as a whole: Sources were T cells, B-cell-depleted T cells, or PBMCs; the material itself was cDNA or gDNA.

Germline CDR1 reads LNHDA; CDR2 reads SQIVND (reference sequence). The V end was cut by 3 bases, the J end by 1 base, with 9 bases between. The CDR3 totals 14 residues. Methods used by the authors: Scientists estimated how many nucleated cells there were by amplifying reference gene primers. Only in-frame clones appear in the TCRdb table, and some are missing; sequencing was by immunoSEQ multiplex PCR. V and J calls and clone size are those listed in that table; D and trimming were worked out from the DNA. The sample contains fewer than 300,000 clones, roughly 92% of which appear only once. This clone has just a few counts. The sample has other DNA sequences that encode this CDR3 too.

The sample was peripheral blood. The chain employs TRBV19 and TRBJ1-1, with D uncertain. The clonotype was recovered from a woman aged 25 to 45 with COVID-19, enrolled during active disease. The CDR3 sequence: CASSIARGNTEAFF. The CDR3 DNA reads TGTGCCAGTAGTATCGCCCGAGGGAACACTGAAGCTTTCTTT.